This T cell receptor (beta chain) was found in a study of blood T cell repertoires in COVID-19. Overall study context: There were acute and convalescent COVID-19 samples, and they came from the United States, Italy and Spain. The analysed material was cDNA or gDNA that came from T cells, B-cell-depleted T cells, or PBMCs.

Authors' processing steps: How many nucleated cells were present was estimated from reference gene primer amplification. Sequenced by immunoSEQ multiplex PCR; TCRdb stores in-frame clones only, minus some. V and J calls and clone size are copied from that table; D and trimming were computed from the DNA. The sample has roughly 140,000 clones, approximately 80% seen once. Germline CDR1 is SGHTS and CDR2 is YDEGEE. This CDR3 region has 15 residues. With V trimmed by 3 bases and J by 5 bases, 8 bases remained unmatched. The receptor was derived from a woman aged 45 to 65 with acute or convalescent COVID-19. The sample was peripheral blood. The chain couples TRBV5-8 to TRBJ1-3; 7 bases are a match to TRBD1. The CDR3 reads CASSSISGGRNTIYF. The CDR3 coding sequence is TGTGCCAGCAGCTCAATATCAGGGGGTAGAAACACCATATATTTT.